These T cell receptor beta chains were read from a single sample in a study of beta chain features in type 1 diabetes. Data came from immunoSEQ multiplex PCR; TCRdb stores just in-frame clones and leaves some out. Of approximately 44,000 clones in the sample, roughly 68% were seen once. Sequenced material: Tregs from blood. All receptors derive from a woman aged 18-29 years with type 1 diabetes. Each CDR3 is given with its conserved first and last residue. Fields, in order: V gene, clone size, J gene, D gene, CDR3 protein, CDR3 DNA. D genes are given only for firm matches. Clone size is given for some rows only: seen once, a few or many times, or a class if the clone is expanded.

TRBV5-1,few,TRBJ1-6,NA,CASSRDTGSPLHF,TGCGCCAGCAGCCGGGACACGGGTTCACCCCTCCACTTT
TRBV7-2,once,TRBJ1-5,NA,CASSLLSGATNQPQHF,TGTGCCAGCAGCTTATTGTCAGGGGCCACTAATCAGCCCCAGCATTTT
TRBV19,NA,TRBJ1-1,TRBD1,CASSTLRGQGSSNTEAFF,TGTGCCAGTAGTACCCTCCGGGGACAGGGGTCATCGAACACTGAAGCTTTCTTT
TRBV6-1,NA,TRBJ2-1,NA,CASGRTPPYNEQFF,TGTGCCAGCGGGCGGACACCACCCTACAATGAGCAGTTCTTC
TRBV9,NA,TRBJ2-7,NA,CASSANPGTLYEQYF,TGTGCCAGCAGCGCCAATCCCGGGACACTCTACGAGCAGTACTTC
TRBV11-2,NA,TRBJ2-1,TRBD2,CASSLWPGGQGHEQFF,TGTGCCAGCAGCTTATGGCCGGGGGGGCAGGGACATGAGCAGTTCTTC
TRBV5-1,NA,TRBJ2-7,TRBD2,CASSSQAGDLYEQYF,TGCGCCAGCAGCTCCCAAGCGGGAGACCTCTACGAGCAGTACTTC
TRBV5-1,NA,TRBJ2-1,TRBD2,CASSLGGLAGEQFF,TGCGCCAGCAGCTTGGGGGGACTAGCGGGAGAGCAGTTCTTC
TRBV4-1,NA,TRBJ1-5,NA,CASSHLTQDQPQHF,TGCGCCAGCAGCCACCTAACCCAAGATCAGCCCCAGCATTTT
TRBV4-1,NA,TRBJ2-7,TRBD2,CASSHSSGINYEQYF,TGCGCCAGCAGCCACAGTAGCGGGATAAACTACGAGCAGTACTTC
TRBV7-9,once,TRBJ2-5,TRBD1,CASSWDRGSGETQYF,TGTGCCAGCAGTTGGGACAGGGGTTCGGGGGAGACCCAGTACTTC
TRBV7-9,once,TRBJ1-2,NA,CASSSQGIGYTF,TGTGCCAGCAGCTCCCAGGGAATTGGCTACACCTTC
TRBV7-9,few,TRBJ1-1,NA,CASSWQMNTEAFF,TGTGCCAGCAGCTGGCAGATGAACACTGAAGCTTTCTTT
TRBV18,NA,TRBJ2-1,TRBD2,CASSPVASGFVFRNEQFF,TGTGCCAGCTCACCAGTCGCTAGCGGGTTCGTGTTTCGTAATGAGCAGTTCTTC
TRBV4-2,NA,TRBJ2-4,NA,CASSLSRGRGKNIQYF,TGTGCCAGCAGCCTTTCAAGGGGCAGGGGCAAAAACATTCAGTACTTC
TRBV5-1,NA,TRBJ2-5,NA,CASSLEGVTQYF,TGCGCCAGCAGCTTGGAGGGAGTGACCCAGTACTTC
TRBV15,NA,TRBJ2-3,TRBD2,CATSRTTSGSTDTQYF,TGTGCCACCAGCAGAACCACTAGCGGCAGCACAGATACGCAGTATTTT
TRBV7-9,medium-sized,TRBJ1-2,NA,CASSSGTNYGYTF,TGTGCCAGCAGCTCAGGGACTAACTATGGCTACACCTTC
TRBV4-3,NA,TRBJ1-2,NA,CASSQDPGPSRANYGYTF,TGCGCCAGCAGCCAAGATCCAGGTCCGTCGAGGGCTAACTATGGCTACACCTTC
TRBV15,NA,TRBJ2-7,NA,CATSGPGQSYEQYF,TGTGCCACCAGCGGACCAGGACAGTCCTACGAGCAGTACTTC
TRBV25-1,NA,TRBJ1-3,NA,CASSRGGPGNTIYF,TGTGCCAGCAGTCGCGGGGGGCCTGGAAACACCATATATTTT
TRBV7-2,NA,TRBJ1-1,TRBD1,CASSTYRGQGTEAFF,TGTGCCAGCAGCACATACAGGGGGCAGGGGACTGAAGCTTTCTTT
TRBV7-2,NA,TRBJ1-5,NA,CASSLVSQGYQPQHF,TGTGCCAGCAGCTTAGTCAGTCAGGGGTATCAGCCCCAGCATTTT
TRBV27,NA,TRBJ2-7,NA,CATSQGLGGSYEQYF,TGTGCCACTTCACAAGGTCTCGGGGGCTCCTACGAGCAGTACTTC
TRBV11-3,NA,TRBJ1-1,NA,CASSLQADTEAFF,TGTGCCAGCAGCTTACAGGCAGACACTGAAGCTTTCTTT
TRBV19,NA,TRBJ2-4,NA,CASSLLGDIQYF,TGTGCCAGTAGTCTGCTCGGGGACATTCAGTACTTC
TRBV4-3,NA,TRBJ2-1,NA,CASSQDWRINEQFF,TGCGCCAGCAGCCAAGATTGGCGGATCAATGAGCAGTTCTTC